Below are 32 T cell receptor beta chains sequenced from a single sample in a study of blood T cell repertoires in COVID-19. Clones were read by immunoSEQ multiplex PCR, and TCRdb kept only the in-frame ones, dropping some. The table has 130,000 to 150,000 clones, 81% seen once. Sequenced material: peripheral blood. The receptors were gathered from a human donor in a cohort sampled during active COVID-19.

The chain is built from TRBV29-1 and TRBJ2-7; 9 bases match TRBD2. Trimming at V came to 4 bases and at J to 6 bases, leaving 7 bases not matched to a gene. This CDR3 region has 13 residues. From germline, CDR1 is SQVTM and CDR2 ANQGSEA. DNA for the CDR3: TGCAGCGTTGGGGCTAGCGGGGTCTCCGAGCAGTACTTC. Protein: CSVGASGVSEQYF.

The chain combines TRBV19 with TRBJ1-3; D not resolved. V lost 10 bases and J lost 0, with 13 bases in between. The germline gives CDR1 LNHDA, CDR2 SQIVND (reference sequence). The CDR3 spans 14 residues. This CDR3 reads CATHQSGSGNTIYF. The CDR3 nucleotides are TGTGCCACTCACCAGTCGGGCTCTGGAAACACCATATATTTT.

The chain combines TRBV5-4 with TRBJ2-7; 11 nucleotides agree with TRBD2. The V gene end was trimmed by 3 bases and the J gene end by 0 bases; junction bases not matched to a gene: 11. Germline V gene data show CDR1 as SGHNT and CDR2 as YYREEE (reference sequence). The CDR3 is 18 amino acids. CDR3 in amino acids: CASSSGLPGLADSYEQYF. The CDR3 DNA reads TGTGCCAGCAGCTCAGGGCTTCCGGGACTAGCGGACTCCTACGAGCAGTACTTC.

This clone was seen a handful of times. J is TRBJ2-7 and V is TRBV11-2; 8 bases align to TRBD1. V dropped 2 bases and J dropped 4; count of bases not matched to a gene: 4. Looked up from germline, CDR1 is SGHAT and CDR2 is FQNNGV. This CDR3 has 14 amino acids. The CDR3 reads CASSLRQGLYEQYF. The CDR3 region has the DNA TGTGCCAGCAGCTTACGACAGGGGCTATACGAGCAGTACTTC.

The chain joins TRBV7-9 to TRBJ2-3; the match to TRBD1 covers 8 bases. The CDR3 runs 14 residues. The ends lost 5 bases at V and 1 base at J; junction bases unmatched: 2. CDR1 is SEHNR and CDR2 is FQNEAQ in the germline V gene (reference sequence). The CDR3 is CASSMGQGTDTQYF. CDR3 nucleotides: TGTGCCAGCAGCATGGGACAGGGCACAGATACGCAGTATTTT.

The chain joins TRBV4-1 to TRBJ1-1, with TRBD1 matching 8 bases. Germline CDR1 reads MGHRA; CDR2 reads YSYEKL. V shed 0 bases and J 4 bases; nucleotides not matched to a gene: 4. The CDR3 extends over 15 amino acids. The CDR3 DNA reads TGCGCCAGCAGCCAAGATCGCAGGGGGCCCACTGAAGCTTTCTTT. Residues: CASSQDRRGPTEAFF.

CDR3 residues: CASSQTWAGGRTGKSSVYGYTF. The CDR3, as DNA: TGTGCCAGCAGCCAAACGTGGGCGGGGGGGAGGACAGGAAAGTCCTCCGTGTATGGCTACACCTTC. J is TRBJ1-2 and V is TRBV3-1 (or the pseudogene TRBV3-2); TRBD1 agrees at 7 bases. Trimming at V came to 2 bases and at J to 5 bases, leaving 29 bases not matched to a gene. The CDR3 consists of 22 residues. Germline V gives CDR1 LGHDT, CDR2 YNNKEL (reference sequence).

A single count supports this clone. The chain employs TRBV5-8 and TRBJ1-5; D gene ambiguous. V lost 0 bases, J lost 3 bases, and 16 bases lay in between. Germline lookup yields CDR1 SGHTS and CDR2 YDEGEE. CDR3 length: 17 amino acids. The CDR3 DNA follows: TGTGCCAGCAGCTTGGCCTGGGGAGGGTCGCACAATCAGCCCCAGCATTTT. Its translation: CASSLAWGGSHNQPQHF.

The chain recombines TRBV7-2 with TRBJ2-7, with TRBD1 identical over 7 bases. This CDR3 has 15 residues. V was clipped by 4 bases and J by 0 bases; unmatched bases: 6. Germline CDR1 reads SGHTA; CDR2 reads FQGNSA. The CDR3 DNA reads TGTGCCAGCAGCTACGGACAGGTAATCTCCTACGAGCAGTACTTC. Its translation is CASSYGQVISYEQYF. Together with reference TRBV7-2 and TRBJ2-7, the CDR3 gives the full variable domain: GAGVSQSPSNKVTEKGKDVELRCDPISGHTALYWYRQSLGQGLEFLIYFQGNSAPDKSGLPSDRFSAERTGGSVSTLTIQRTQQEDSAVYLCASSYGQVISYEQYFGPGTRLTVT.

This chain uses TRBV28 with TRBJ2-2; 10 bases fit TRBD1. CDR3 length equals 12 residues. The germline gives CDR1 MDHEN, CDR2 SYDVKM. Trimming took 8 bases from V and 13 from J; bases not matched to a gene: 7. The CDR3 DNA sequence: TGTGCCAGCGGACAGGGGGACCTTGGGCTGTTTTTT. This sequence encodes CASGQGDLGLFF.

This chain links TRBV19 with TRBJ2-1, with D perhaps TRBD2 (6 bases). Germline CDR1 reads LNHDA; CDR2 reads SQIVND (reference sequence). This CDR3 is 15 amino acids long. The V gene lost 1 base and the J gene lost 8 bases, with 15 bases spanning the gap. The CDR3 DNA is TGTGCCAGTAGTATAGGAAGTGGACTAATCGATGAGCAGTTCTTC. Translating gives CASSIGSGLIDEQFF.

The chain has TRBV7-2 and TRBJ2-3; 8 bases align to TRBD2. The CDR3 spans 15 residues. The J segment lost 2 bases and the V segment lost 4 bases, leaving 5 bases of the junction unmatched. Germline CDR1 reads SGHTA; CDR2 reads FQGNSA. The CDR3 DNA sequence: TGTGCCAGCAGCTCCCCTAGCGGGTACACAGATACGCAGTATTTT. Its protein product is CASSSPSGYTDTQYF.

The chain's CDR3 is CASSSGPDTQYF. CDR3 DNA sequence: TGTGCCAGCAGCTCAGGCCCAGATACGCAGTATTTT. The gene calls are TRBV14 and TRBJ2-3; D remains unclear. Germline CDR1 reads SGHDN; CDR2 reads FVKESK. V gave up 5 bases and J gave up 4 bases, with 7 bases separating them. The CDR3 covers 12 residues.

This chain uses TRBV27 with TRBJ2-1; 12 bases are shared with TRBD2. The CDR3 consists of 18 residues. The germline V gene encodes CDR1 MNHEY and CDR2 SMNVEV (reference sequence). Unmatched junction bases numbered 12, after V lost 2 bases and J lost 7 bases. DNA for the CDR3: TGTGCCAGCAGTTTACTCAGGGGGCTAGGACTAGCGGGAAATGAGCAGTTCTTC. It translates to CASSLLRGLGLAGNEQFF.

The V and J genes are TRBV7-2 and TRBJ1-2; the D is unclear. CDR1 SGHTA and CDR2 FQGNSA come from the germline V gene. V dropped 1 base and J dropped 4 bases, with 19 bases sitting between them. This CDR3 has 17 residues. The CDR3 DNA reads TGTGCCAGCAGCTTAGGATTTTCAGTTCGAGGGAGCTATGGCTACACCTTC. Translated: CASSLGFSVRGSYGYTF. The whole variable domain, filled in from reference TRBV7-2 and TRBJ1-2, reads GAGVSQSPSNKVTEKGKDVELRCDPISGHTALYWYRQSLGQGLEFLIYFQGNSAPDKSGLPSDRFSAERTGGSVSTLTIQRTQQEDSAVYLCASSLGFSVRGSYGYTFGSGTRLTVV.

The CDR3 coding sequence is TGTGCCAGCAGCTTGGGACTAGCGGGAGCGTCCTACAATGAGCAGTTCTTC. Protein product: CASSLGLAGASYNEQFF. The chain joins TRBV7-6 to TRBJ2-1, with 14 bases identical to TRBD2. This CDR3 contains 17 residues. In germline, CDR1 is SGHVS, CDR2 FNYEAQ. With V trimmed by 3 bases and J by 1 base, 2 bases remained unmatched.

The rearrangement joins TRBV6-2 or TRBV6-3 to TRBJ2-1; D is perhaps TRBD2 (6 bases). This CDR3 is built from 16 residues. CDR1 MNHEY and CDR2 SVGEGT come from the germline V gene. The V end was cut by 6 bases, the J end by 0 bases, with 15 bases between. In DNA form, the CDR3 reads TGTGCCAGCAGCGACGCTAGCGCCAGCTCCTACAATGAGCAGTTCTTC. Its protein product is CASSDASASSYNEQFF.

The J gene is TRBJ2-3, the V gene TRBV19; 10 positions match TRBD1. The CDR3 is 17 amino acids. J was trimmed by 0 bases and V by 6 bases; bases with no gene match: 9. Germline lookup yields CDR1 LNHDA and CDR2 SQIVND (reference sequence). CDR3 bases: TGTGCCAGTAGCGACCATAGGACAGGGGGGAGCACAGATACGCAGTATTTT. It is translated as CASSDHRTGGSTDTQYF.

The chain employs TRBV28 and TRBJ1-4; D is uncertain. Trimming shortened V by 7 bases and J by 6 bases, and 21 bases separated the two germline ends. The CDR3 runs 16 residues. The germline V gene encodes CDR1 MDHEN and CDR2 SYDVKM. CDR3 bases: TGTGCCAGCATAGGTTCTGAGGCGTCTTTCCATGAAAAACTGTTTTTT. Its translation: CASIGSEASFHEKLFF.

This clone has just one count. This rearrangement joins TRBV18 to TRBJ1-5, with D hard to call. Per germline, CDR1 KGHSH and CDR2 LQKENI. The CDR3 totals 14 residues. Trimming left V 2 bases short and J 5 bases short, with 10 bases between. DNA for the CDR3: TGTGCCAGCTCACCAAACAGAGACGATCAGCCCCAGCATTTT. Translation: CASSPNRDDQPQHF. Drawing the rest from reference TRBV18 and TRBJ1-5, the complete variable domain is NAGVMQNPRHLVRRRGQEARLRCSPMKGHSHVYWYRQLPEEGLKFMVYLQKENIIDESGMPKERFSAEFPKEGPSILRIQQVVRGDSAAYFCASSPNRDDQPQHFGDGTRLSIL.

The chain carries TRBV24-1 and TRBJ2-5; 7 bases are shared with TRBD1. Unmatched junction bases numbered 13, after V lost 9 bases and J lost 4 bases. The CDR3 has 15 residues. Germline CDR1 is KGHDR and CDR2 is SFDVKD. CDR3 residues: CATGRQGTARETQYF. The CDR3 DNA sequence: TGTGCCACCGGAAGACAGGGAACGGCGCGAGAGACCCAGTACTTC.

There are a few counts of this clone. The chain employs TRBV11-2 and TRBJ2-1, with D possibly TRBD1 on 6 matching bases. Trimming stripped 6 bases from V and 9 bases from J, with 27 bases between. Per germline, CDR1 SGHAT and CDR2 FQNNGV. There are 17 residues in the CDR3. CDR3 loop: CASSSASNVGRGSEQFF. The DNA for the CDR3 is TGTGCCAGCAGTTCTGCATCTAACGTTGGCAGGGGTAGTGAGCAGTTCTTC.

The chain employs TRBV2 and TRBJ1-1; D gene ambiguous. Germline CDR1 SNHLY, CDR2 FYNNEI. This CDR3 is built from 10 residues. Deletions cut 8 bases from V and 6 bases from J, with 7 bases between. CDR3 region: CASGLSEAFF. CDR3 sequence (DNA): TGTGCCAGCGGACTCTCTGAAGCTTTCTTT.

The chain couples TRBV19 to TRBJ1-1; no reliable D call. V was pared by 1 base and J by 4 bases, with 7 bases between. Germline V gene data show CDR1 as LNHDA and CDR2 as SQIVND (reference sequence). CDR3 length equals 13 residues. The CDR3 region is CASSIAGITEAFF. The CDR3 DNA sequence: TGTGCCAGTAGTATAGCCGGGATCACTGAAGCTTTCTTT.

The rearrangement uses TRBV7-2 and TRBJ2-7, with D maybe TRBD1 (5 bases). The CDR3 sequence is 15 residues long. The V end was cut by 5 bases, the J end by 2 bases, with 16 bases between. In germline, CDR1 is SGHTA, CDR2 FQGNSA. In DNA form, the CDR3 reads TGTGCCAGCAGCGACCTAGACAGCGCAACCTACGAGCAGTACTTC. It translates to CASSDLDSATYEQYF.

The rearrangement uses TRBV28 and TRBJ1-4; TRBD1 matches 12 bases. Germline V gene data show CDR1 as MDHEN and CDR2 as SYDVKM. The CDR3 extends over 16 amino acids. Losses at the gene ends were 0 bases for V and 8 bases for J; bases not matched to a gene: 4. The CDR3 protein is CASSLWGQGAREKLFF. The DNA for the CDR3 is TGTGCCAGCAGTTTATGGGGACAGGGGGCACGAGAAAAACTGTTTTTT.

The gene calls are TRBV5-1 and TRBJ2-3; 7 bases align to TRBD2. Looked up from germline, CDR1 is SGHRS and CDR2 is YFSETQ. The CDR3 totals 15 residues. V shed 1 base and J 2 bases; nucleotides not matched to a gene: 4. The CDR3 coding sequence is TGCGCCAGCAGCTTGATGACTAGCAACACAGATACGCAGTATTTT. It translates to CASSLMTSNTDTQYF.

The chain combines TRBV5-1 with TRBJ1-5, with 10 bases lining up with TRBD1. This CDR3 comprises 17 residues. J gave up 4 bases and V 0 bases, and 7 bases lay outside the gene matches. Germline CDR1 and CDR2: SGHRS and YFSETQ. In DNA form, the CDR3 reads TGCGCCAGCAGCTTGGAGGCGACAGGGGGCCGAAATCAGCCCCAGCATTTT. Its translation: CASSLEATGGRNQPQHF.

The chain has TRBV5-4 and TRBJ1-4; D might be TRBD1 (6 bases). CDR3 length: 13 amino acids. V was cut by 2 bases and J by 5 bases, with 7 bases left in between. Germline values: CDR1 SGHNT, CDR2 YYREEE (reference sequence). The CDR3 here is CASSFGTNEKLFF. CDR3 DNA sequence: TGTGCCAGCAGCTTCGGGACAAATGAAAAACTGTTTTTT.

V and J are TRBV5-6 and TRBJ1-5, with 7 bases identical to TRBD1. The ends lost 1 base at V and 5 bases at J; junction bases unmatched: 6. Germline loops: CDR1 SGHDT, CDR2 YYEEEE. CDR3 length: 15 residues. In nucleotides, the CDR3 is TGTGCCAGCAGCTTGCGGCTAGACAGGGATCAGCCCCAGCATTTT. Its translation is CASSLRLDRDQPQHF.

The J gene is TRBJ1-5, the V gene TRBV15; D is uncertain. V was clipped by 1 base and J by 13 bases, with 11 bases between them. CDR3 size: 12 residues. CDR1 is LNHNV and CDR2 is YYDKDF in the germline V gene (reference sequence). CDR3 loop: CATSRAELPQHF. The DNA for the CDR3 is TGTGCCACCAGCAGAGCAGAATTGCCGCAGCATTTT.

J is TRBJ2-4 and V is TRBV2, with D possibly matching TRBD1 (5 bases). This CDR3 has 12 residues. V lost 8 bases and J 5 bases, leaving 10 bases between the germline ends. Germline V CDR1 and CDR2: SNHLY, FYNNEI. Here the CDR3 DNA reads TGTGCCAGCTCCCCGACAGAAAACATTCAGTACTTC. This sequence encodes CASSPTENIQYF.